This record looks at one T cell receptor (beta chain) sequence and its context. The data originate from a study of PD-1 blockade in mismatch repair-deficient tumors. Across the study: Patients had around 11 mismatch repair-deficient cancer types and were previously treated and progressing.

Repertoires were generated with immunoSEQ multiplex PCR, while TCRdb's copy carries only in-frame clones and drops some. Of around 50,000 clones listed, around three quarters were seen once; the top ten hold around 3.5%. The V gene lost 7 bases and the J gene lost 3 bases, with 12 bases spanning the gap. This CDR3 contains 14 residues. The germline gives CDR1 MGHDK, CDR2 SYGVNS. PCR or immunohistochemistry showed mismatch repair deficiency in every enrolled patient. The chain carries TRBV25-1 and TRBJ2-2, with D tentatively TRBD2 (5 bases). The starting material was PBMCs, obtained before pembrolizumab treatment. This receptor was taken from an adult with mismatch repair-deficient cancer. CDR3 loop: CASKPGSDTGELFF. The DNA of the CDR3 is TGTGCCAGCAAACCGGGGAGTGACACCGGGGAGCTGTTTTTT.